The rows below give T cell receptor beta chains drawn from one sample of a study of low-dose radiotherapy and immunotherapy resistance in tumors. TCRdb independently ran MiXCR on the reads; one entry per CDR3 protein. Of about 39,000 distinct CDR3 sequences detected, less than 25% appear once; the ten largest clones hold about 8.3%. The material was PBMCs, obtained after low-dose radiotherapy plus immunotherapy. The receptors originated from a female donor with ovarian cancer. Each CDR3 is given with its conserved first and last residue. D genes are given only for firm matches. Only some rows state a clone size, as once, few, many or a class for expanded clones.

d_call: .; v_call: TRBV4-1; j_call: TRBJ1-1; clone_size: many; cdr3_nt: TGCGCCAGCAGCCCCTTGGAGGGCTCGTTGGCTGAAGCTTTCTTT; cdr3_aa: CASSPLEGSLAEAFF
d_call: .; v_call: TRBV9; j_call: TRBJ2-3; clone_size: .; cdr3_nt: TGTGCCAGCTCCCGGGACAACACAGATACGCAGTATTTT; cdr3_aa: CASSRDNTDTQYF
d_call: .; v_call: TRBV5-1; j_call: TRBJ1-1; clone_size: .; cdr3_nt: TGCGCCAGCAGCTTTTCTCCGAACACTGAAGCTTTCTTT; cdr3_aa: CASSFSPNTEAFF
d_call: .; v_call: TRBV25-1; j_call: TRBJ2-6; clone_size: many; cdr3_nt: TGTGCCAGCAGGGATGGGGCCAACGTCCTGACTTTC; cdr3_aa: CASRDGANVLTF
d_call: .; v_call: TRBV28; j_call: TRBJ1-5; clone_size: many; cdr3_nt: TGTGCCAGCAGTTTAAATCGGGGGGTTGGGCGCAATCAGCCCCAGCATTTT; cdr3_aa: CASSLNRGVGRNQPQHF
d_call: TRBD1; v_call: TRBV10-3; j_call: TRBJ2-2; clone_size: many; cdr3_nt: TGTGCCATCGGGAAGGCAGGGGGGAACACCGGGGAGCTGTTTTTT; cdr3_aa: CAIGKAGGNTGELFF
d_call: .; v_call: TRBV20-1; j_call: TRBJ1-6; clone_size: many; cdr3_nt: TGCAGTGCCCCAGGCGGACAGACTACTGATAATTCACCCCTCCACTTT; cdr3_aa: CSAPGGQTTDNSPLHF
d_call: TRBD1; v_call: TRBV5-1; j_call: TRBJ2-3; clone_size: many; cdr3_nt: TGCGCCAGCAGCCGGTTGGGGACAGGGGGAGGTAGCGACCCGAGCACAGATACGCAGTATTTT; cdr3_aa: CASSRLGTGGGSDPSTDTQYF
d_call: .; v_call: TRBV29-1; j_call: TRBJ2-5; clone_size: many; cdr3_nt: TGCAGCGTTGGAGAAGGGGAGACCCAGTACTTC; cdr3_aa: CSVGEGETQYF
d_call: TRBD1; v_call: TRBV27; j_call: TRBJ2-2; clone_size: few; cdr3_nt: TGTGCCAGCAAGAAGGGGGCGGCGAGTACCGGGGAGCTGTTGTTTTTT; cdr3_aa: CASKKGAASTGELLFF
d_call: .; v_call: TRBV4-1; j_call: TRBJ1-1; clone_size: medium-sized; cdr3_nt: TGCGCCAGCAGCCACCGTGGGACTCGGACTGAAGCTTTCTTT; cdr3_aa: CASSHRGTRTEAFF
d_call: .; v_call: TRBV28; j_call: TRBJ1-5; clone_size: .; cdr3_nt: TGTGCCAGCATGGGGATAAAGCAGCCCCAGCATTTT; cdr3_aa: CASMGIKQPQHF
d_call: TRBD2; v_call: TRBV6-1; j_call: TRBJ2-7; clone_size: .; cdr3_nt: TGTGCCAGTCTGGGCGGGAGTCTCTACGAGCAGTACTTC; cdr3_aa: CASLGGSLYEQYF
d_call: .; v_call: TRBV6-8; j_call: TRBJ2-5; clone_size: many; cdr3_nt: TGTGCCAGCAGTTTCGGACTGGGGGTAAAAGAGACCCAGTACTTC; cdr3_aa: CASSFGLGVKETQYF
d_call: TRBD1; v_call: TRBV18; j_call: TRBJ2-7; clone_size: .; cdr3_nt: TGTGCCAGCTCACCACCGGGACAGTCCTGGTACGAGCAGTACTTC; cdr3_aa: CASSPPGQSWYEQYF
d_call: TRBD2; v_call: TRBV28; j_call: TRBJ2-7; clone_size: few; cdr3_nt: TGTGCCAGCAGTTCCCCCTGGCGGGAGGGCCATTTCTACGAGCAGTACTTC; cdr3_aa: CASSSPWREGHFYEQYF
d_call: TRBD1; v_call: TRBV12-3/TRBV12-4; j_call: TRBJ2-7; clone_size: many; cdr3_nt: TGTGCCAGCAGTTTAGCGGGGGACAGGGGGCTTTACGAGCAGTACTTC; cdr3_aa: CASSLAGDRGLYEQYF
d_call: TRBD1; v_call: TRBV2; j_call: TRBJ2-7; clone_size: .; cdr3_nt: TGTGCCAGCAGCGAGACAGGGAAACTCAACTACGAGCAGTACTTC; cdr3_aa: CASSETGKLNYEQYF
d_call: .; v_call: TRBV11-2; j_call: TRBJ2-7; clone_size: many; cdr3_nt: TGTGCCAGCAGCTATTATTACTCCTACGAGCAGTACTTC; cdr3_aa: CASSYYYSYEQYF
d_call: TRBD2; v_call: TRBV2; j_call: TRBJ2-1; clone_size: few; cdr3_nt: TGTGCCAGCAGCTCCGCTCGGGAGGTTGCAATCGATGAGCAGTTCTTC; cdr3_aa: CASSSAREVAIDEQFF
d_call: .; v_call: TRBV28; j_call: TRBJ2-7; clone_size: .; cdr3_nt: TGTGCCAGCAGTCTTGGACAGCTCCTAGGCTCCTACGAGCAGTACTTC; cdr3_aa: CASSLGQLLGSYEQYF
d_call: TRBD1; v_call: TRBV28; j_call: TRBJ1-1; clone_size: once; cdr3_nt: TGTGCCAGCAGTCTGGACAGGGTGGCCGAAGCTTTCTTT; cdr3_aa: CASSLDRVAEAFF
d_call: TRBD2; v_call: TRBV18; j_call: TRBJ2-3; clone_size: few; cdr3_nt: TGTGCCAGCTCACCACCGGGACTAGCGGGCCGCACAGATACGCAGTATTTT; cdr3_aa: CASSPPGLAGRTDTQYF
d_call: .; v_call: TRBV2; j_call: TRBJ1-5; clone_size: many; cdr3_nt: TGTGCCAGCAGAAACTTGGGGGGTTCCAATCAGCCCCAGCATTTT; cdr3_aa: CASRNLGGSNQPQHF
d_call: .; v_call: TRBV18; j_call: TRBJ1-1; clone_size: many; cdr3_nt: TGTGCCAGCTCACCACCGGAGCAGGGGCTTACTGAAGCTTTCTTT; cdr3_aa: CASSPPEQGLTEAFF
d_call: .; v_call: TRBV7-3; j_call: TRBJ2-2; clone_size: many; cdr3_nt: TGTGCCAGCAGCTTAGAAAGGGCCCCGGCGGCCCGTGGGACCGGGGAGCTGTTTTTT; cdr3_aa: CASSLERAPAARGTGELFF
d_call: TRBD2; v_call: TRBV5-1; j_call: TRBJ2-7; clone_size: medium-sized; cdr3_nt: TGCGCCAGCAGCTACTCGGGGGGGAACGAGCAGTACTTC; cdr3_aa: CASSYSGGNEQYF
d_call: .; v_call: TRBV20-1; j_call: TRBJ2-5; clone_size: many; cdr3_nt: TGCAGCCAGGGACTGACCGGAGAGACCCAGTACTTC; cdr3_aa: CSQGLTGETQYF
d_call: .; v_call: TRBV9; j_call: TRBJ1-5; clone_size: .; cdr3_nt: TGTGCCAGCAGCTCTCAGGTGGGGCAGCCCCAGCATTTT; cdr3_aa: CASSSQVGQPQHF
d_call: .; v_call: TRBV28; j_call: TRBJ2-1; clone_size: few; cdr3_nt: TGTGCCAGCAGTTCAGATTTAGCGGCTTCCTACAATGAGCAGTTCTTC; cdr3_aa: CASSSDLAASYNEQFF
d_call: TRBD2; v_call: TRBV7-3; j_call: TRBJ2-1; clone_size: few; cdr3_nt: TGTGCCAGCAGCTTAACGAGCGGGATGGATGAGCAGTTCTTC; cdr3_aa: CASSLTSGMDEQFF
d_call: TRBD1; v_call: TRBV7-6; j_call: TRBJ2-3; clone_size: few; cdr3_nt: TGTGCCAGCAGCCGACAGGGGGGTGGCACAGATACGCAGTATTTT; cdr3_aa: CASSRQGGGTDTQYF
d_call: TRBD1; v_call: TRBV5-1; j_call: TRBJ1-2; clone_size: many; cdr3_nt: TGCGCCAGCAGCGCCCCCGGGACAGGGGCCCTGATGAGAGGCTACACCTTC; cdr3_aa: CASSAPGTGALMRGYTF
d_call: .; v_call: TRBV7-9; j_call: TRBJ1-2; clone_size: many; cdr3_nt: TGTGCCAGCAGCCTCATTATGTCGGGGGGCGAAGGCTACACCTTC; cdr3_aa: CASSLIMSGGEGYTF
d_call: .; v_call: TRBV28; j_call: TRBJ1-5; clone_size: many; cdr3_nt: TGTGCCAGCAGTTGGTCAGGGATAAGCAATCAGCCCCAGCATTTT; cdr3_aa: CASSWSGISNQPQHF
d_call: .; v_call: TRBV6-6; j_call: TRBJ2-4; clone_size: many; cdr3_nt: TGTGCCTGCGCGCGGACCGGTGAAAACATTCAGTACTTC; cdr3_aa: CACARTGENIQYF
d_call: TRBD2; v_call: TRBV9; j_call: TRBJ2-1; clone_size: .; cdr3_nt: TGTGCCAGCAGCGCCGACCACGGGGGGGTCTCCTACAATGAGCAGTTCTTC; cdr3_aa: CASSADHGGVSYNEQFF
d_call: TRBD1; v_call: TRBV5-1; j_call: TRBJ2-3; clone_size: many; cdr3_nt: TGCGCCAGCAGCTCCGGGACAGGGACAGATACGCAGTATTTT; cdr3_aa: CASSSGTGTDTQYF